A single sample gave rise to the 16 T cell receptor beta chains below, sequenced in a study of CXCR3-negative and CXCR3-positive naive CD8 T cells (dated by TCRdb to the late 2010s). Sequenced using a NextSeq 550. The Human TCR Profiling Kit (MiLaboratory) was used to prepare UMI-labeled 5' RACE TRB cDNA libraries. The reads, reprocessed by TCRdb, yield one row per CDR3 protein sequence and no DNA. This sample's clone table shows some 64,000 distinct CDR3 sequences. Together, the top ten hold 0.7% to 0.95% of the sample. Their target antigens are unknown. The investigation overall reported the following: Compared with CXCR3-negative naive cells, CXCR3-positive naive cells had TRB CDR3s with higher hydrophobicity (lower Kidera factor 4), lower energy, and higher strength and volume indices.

Sequenced material: naive CXCR3+ CD8+ T cells from blood. The cell subset or site label, as the study defines it: CD45RO-CCR7+CD27+CD95- naive CD8+ T cells expressing CXCR3 (TNR3+). All receptors derive from a human donor in good health. Some clones in this sample may be carry-over from other donors' samples.

J is TRBJ1-1 and V is TRBV12-3 or TRBV12-4. The CDR3 is 14 amino acids. CDR3 residues: CASSSPEGNTEAFF.

V gene TRBV12-3 or TRBV12-4 combines with J gene TRBJ2-7; TCRdb selects TRBD1, and the lack of DNA leaves this call unchecked. The CDR3 consists of 13 residues. The CDR3 is CASNPTGAGEQYF.

The rearrangement links TRBV5-1 to TRBJ2-1; the D gene TCRdb calls, TRBD1, cannot be checked with no DNA. This CDR3 comprises 14 residues. From germline, CDR1 is SGHRS and CDR2 YFSETQ. CDR3 protein: CASSLTGPDNEQFF.

The V and J genes are TRBV15 and TRBJ2-5; there is no DNA to check the TCRdb D call of TRBD1. The CDR3 has 15 residues. From germline, CDR1 is LNHNV and CDR2 YYDKDF (reference sequence). This CDR3 reads CATSPGGGEKETQYF.

The chain joins TRBV20-1 to TRBJ2-7; with no DNA, the TCRdb D assignment of TRBD1 cannot be verified. The CDR3 covers 15 residues. Germline V gives CDR1 DFQATT, CDR2 SNEGSKA (reference sequence). CDR3 loop: CSARAPDIPGYEQYF.

The rearrangement links TRBV7-3 to TRBJ2-1; TCRdb proposes TRBD2, but this gene call is untestable without DNA. This CDR3 contains 18 residues. CDR1 and CDR2 (germline): SGHTA, FQGTGA. The CDR3: CASSPDSGGYSSYNEQFF. Drawing the rest from reference TRBV7-3 and TRBJ2-1, the complete variable domain is GAGVSQTPSNKVTEKGKYVELRCDPISGHTALYWYRQSLGQGPEFLIYFQGTGAADDSGLPNDRFFAVRPEGSVSTLKIQRTERGDSAVYLCASSPDSGGYSSYNEQFFGPGTRLTVL.

The V and J genes are TRBV5-4 and TRBJ2-3; TCRdb returns TRBD2, unconfirmable since there is no DNA. Germline V gene sequence: CDR1 SGHNT, CDR2 YYREEE (reference sequence). The CDR3 has 16 residues. The CDR3 sequence is CASSEGWGPSTDTQYF.

The rearrangement links TRBV29-1 to TRBJ2-5; TCRdb returns TRBD2, unconfirmable since there is no DNA. Germline assignment: CDR1 SQVTM and CDR2 ANQGSEA. The CDR3 is 18 amino acids. The CDR3 sequence: CSVEDFVRTSGSGETQYF.

V and J are TRBV4-3 and TRBJ1-2. CDR1 is LGHNA and CDR2 is YSLEER in the germline V gene. The CDR3 has 14 residues. The CDR3 sequence is CASSQDAGDYGYTF.

The V gene is TRBV4-3, the J gene TRBJ2-7; TCRdb calls TRBD1, which cannot be checked without DNA. The CDR3 is 15 residues long. From germline, CDR1 is LGHNA and CDR2 YSLEER. CDR3 amino acids: CASSQDWGQNYEQYF.

The J gene is TRBJ2-1, the V gene TRBV15; TCRdb outputs TRBD1, but without DNA this stays unchecked. The CDR3 is 18 amino acids. CDR1 and CDR2 (germline): LNHNV, YYDKDF (reference sequence). The CDR3 sequence: CATSSLSRQGRSYNEQLF. Drawing the rest from reference TRBV15 and TRBJ2-1, the complete variable domain is DAMVIQNPRYQVTQFGKPVTLSCSQTLNHNVMYWYQQKSSQAPKLLFHYYDKDFNNEADTPDNFQSRRPNTSFCFLDIRSPGLGDTAMYLCATSSLSRQGRSYNEQLFGPGTRLTVL.

The genes are TRBV10-3 and TRBJ2-7; TCRdb returns TRBD1, unconfirmable since there is no DNA. This CDR3 spans 16 amino acids. Germline V gives CDR1 ENHRY, CDR2 SYGVKD. Here the CDR3 reads CAIRDYGPGGSYEQYF.

The V gene is TRBV7-6, the J gene TRBJ2-3; there is no DNA to check the TCRdb D call of TRBD1. The germline V gene has CDR1 SGHVS and CDR2 FNYEAQ. This CDR3 comprises 13 residues. CDR3: CASSAALTDTQYF.

The CDR3: CASSLVSTDTQYF. This chain links TRBV7-9 with TRBJ2-3. CDR3 length: 13 amino acids. In germline, CDR1 is SEHNR, CDR2 FQNEAQ (reference sequence).

This chain uses TRBV7-6 with TRBJ1-1; checking the TCRdb D call of TRBD1 is not possible without DNA. The CDR3 covers 15 residues. The germline V gene has CDR1 SGHVS and CDR2 FNYEAQ. CDR3 protein: CASSLETGGNTEAFF.

The chain employs TRBV7-7 and TRBJ1-1; TCRdb returns TRBD1, unconfirmable since there is no DNA. The CDR3 spans 15 residues. The germline gives CDR1 SSHAT, CDR2 FNYEAQ (reference sequence). The chain's CDR3 is CASSRWDRTNTEAFF.